This paragraph covers one TCR beta chain sequence. Antigen unknown. Its ends do not fully match the called genes, so a read error is possible. The record originates from a study of blood T cells in healthy people across ages. Study-wide results and caveats: Donor CMV infection status was unknown, possibly confounding age-related changes in expanded clonotypes.

A second PCR, run for about 7 to 11 cycles, used a sample-barcoded 5' primer plus a J-beta primer mix. TCRdb called the 5' RACE reads again in MiXCR, with one record for every CDR3 protein. The sample carries about 760,000 distinct CDR3 sequences, just over 55% recorded once. The donors, healthy Caucasians from Russia, were aged roughly 6 to 90. Germline V gene lookup returns CDR1 MNHEY and CDR2 SMNVEV (reference sequence). The CDR3 extends over 16 amino acids. The origin of this receptor is a man in his forties in good health. Sequenced material: blood. The chain joins TRBV27 to TRBJ2-3, with 10 bases identical to TRBD2. The CDR3 nucleotides are TGTGCCAGCAGTTCGTTAGCGGGGGGCCCCACAGATATGCAGTATTTT. It specifies CASSSLAGGPTDMQYF.